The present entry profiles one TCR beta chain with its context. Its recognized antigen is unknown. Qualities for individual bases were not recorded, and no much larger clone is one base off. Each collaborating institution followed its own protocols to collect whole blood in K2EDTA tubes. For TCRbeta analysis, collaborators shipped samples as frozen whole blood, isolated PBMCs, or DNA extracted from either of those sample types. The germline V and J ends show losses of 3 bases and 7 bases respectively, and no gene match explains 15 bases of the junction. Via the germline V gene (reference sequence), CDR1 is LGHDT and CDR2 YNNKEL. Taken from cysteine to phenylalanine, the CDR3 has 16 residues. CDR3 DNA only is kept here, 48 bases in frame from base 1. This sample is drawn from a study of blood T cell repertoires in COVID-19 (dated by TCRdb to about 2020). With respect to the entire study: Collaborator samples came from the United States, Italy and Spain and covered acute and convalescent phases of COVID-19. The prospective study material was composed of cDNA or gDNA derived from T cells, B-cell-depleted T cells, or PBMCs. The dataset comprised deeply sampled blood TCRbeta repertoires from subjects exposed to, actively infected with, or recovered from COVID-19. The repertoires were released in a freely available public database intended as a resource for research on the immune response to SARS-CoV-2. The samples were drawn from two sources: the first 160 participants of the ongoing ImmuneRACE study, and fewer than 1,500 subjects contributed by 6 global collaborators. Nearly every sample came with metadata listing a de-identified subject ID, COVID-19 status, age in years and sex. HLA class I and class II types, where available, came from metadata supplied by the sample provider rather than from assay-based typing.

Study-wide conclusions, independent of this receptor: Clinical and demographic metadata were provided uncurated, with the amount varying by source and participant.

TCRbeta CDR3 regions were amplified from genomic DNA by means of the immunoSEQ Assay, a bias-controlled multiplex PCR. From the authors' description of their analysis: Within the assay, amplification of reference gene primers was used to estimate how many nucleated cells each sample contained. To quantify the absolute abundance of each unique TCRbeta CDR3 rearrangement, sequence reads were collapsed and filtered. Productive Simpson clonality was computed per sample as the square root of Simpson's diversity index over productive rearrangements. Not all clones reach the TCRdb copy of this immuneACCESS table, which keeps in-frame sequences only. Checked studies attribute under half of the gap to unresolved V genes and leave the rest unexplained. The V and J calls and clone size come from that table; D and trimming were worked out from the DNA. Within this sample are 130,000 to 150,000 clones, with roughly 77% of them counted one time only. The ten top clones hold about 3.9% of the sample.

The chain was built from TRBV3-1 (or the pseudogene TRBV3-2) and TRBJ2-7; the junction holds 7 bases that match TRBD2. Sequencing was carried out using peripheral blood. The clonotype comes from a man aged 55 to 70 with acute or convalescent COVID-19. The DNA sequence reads TGTGCCAGCAGCCACCTCTGGGAGGGAGGGCCAGGTGAGCAGTACTTC. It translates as CASSHLWEGGPGEQYF.